This TCR beta chain was sequenced in a study of radiation and T cells in renal cell carcinoma. General study points: Top tumor clonotypes rose in blood 2 weeks post-radiation, then contracted.

The time point: baseline pretreatment blood. Treatment in this sample: 15 Gy SBRT to primary tumor, nephrectomy 4 weeks later. After SBRT, blood was collected at 2 and 4 weeks, plus baseline. The V end was cut by 4 bases, the J end by 2 bases, with 11 bases between. CDR1 is SGHDN, CDR2 FVKESK, per germline. The CDR3 runs to 14 residues. This clone was recorded a few times. What it binds is not known. The assay was immunoSEQ multiplex PCR, and TCRdb's table has in-frame clones only and misses some. The repertoire holds 150,000 or so clones, approximately 91% seen once, with around 12% in the top ten. The TCR originated in a woman between 45 and 60 years old with renal cell carcinoma. The sequenced sample was blood, obtained from a patient whose treatment included radiotherapy and nephrectomy. V is TRBV14 and J is TRBJ1-1; D unresolved. Written as DNA, the CDR3 is TGTGCCAGCAGCCCTAAATTAGTTAACACTGAAGCTTTCTTT. Translated, it gives CASSPKLVNTEAFF.